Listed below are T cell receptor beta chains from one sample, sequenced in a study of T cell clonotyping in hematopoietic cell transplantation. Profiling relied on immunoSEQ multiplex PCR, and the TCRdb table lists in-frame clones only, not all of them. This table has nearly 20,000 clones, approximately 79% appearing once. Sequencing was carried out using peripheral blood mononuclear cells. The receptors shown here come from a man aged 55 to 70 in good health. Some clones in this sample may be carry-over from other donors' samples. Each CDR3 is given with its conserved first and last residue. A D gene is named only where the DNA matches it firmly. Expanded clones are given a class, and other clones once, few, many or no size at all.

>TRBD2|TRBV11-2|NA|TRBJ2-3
TGTGCCAGCAGCTTAGGTGCGGGAGGGCCTAACACAGATACGCAGTATTTT
CASSLGAGGPNTDTQYF
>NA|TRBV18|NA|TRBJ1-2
TGTGCCAGCTCACCGGGTCAGGGTTCTAATGGCTACACCTTC
CASSPGQGSNGYTF
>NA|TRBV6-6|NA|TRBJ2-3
TGTGCCAGCAGGGGTGGGCTTAGCACAGATACGCAGTATTTT
CASRGGLSTDTQYF
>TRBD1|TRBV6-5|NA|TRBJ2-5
TGTGCCAGCAGTTACCACAGGGGGGAGACCCAGTACTTC
CASSYHRGETQYF
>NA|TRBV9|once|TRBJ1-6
TGTGCCAGCAGCGTGAGGAGCTCCTATAATTCACCCCTCCACTTT
CASSVRSSYNSPLHF
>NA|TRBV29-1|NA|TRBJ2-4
TGCAGCGTTGCAGACGGGGAAAACATTCAGTACTTC
CSVADGENIQYF
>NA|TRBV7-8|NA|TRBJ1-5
TGTGCCAGCAACCATCAGCCCCAGCATTTT
CASNHQPQHF
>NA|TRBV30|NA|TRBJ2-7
TGTGCCGCGGACGGTGAGCTCTCCTACGAGCAGTACTTC
CAADGELSYEQYF
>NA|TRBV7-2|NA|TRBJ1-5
TGTGCCAGCAGCCGTTCAGGGAATAGCAATCAGCCCCAGCATTTT
CASSRSGNSNQPQHF
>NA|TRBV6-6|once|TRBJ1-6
TGTGCCAGCAACCCGGGGGCAAATTCACCCCTCCACTTT
CASNPGANSPLHF
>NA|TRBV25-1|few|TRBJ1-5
TGTGCCAGCAGATCCGACGGCGAGAATCAGCCCCAGCATTTT
CASRSDGENQPQHF
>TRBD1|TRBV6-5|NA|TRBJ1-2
TGTGCCAGCGGGGGAACAGGGGAGGCCTATGGCTACACCTTC
CASGGTGEAYGYTF
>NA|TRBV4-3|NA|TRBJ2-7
TGCGCCAGCAGCCGGAGAAGGGAGGCGGCCTACGAGCAGTACTTC
CASSRRREAAYEQYF
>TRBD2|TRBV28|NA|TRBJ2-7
TGTGCCAGCAGTTTTCTTAGCGGGGACGAGCAGTACTTC
CASSFLSGDEQYF
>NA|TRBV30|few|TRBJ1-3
TGTGCCTGGAGTGTAGACTCTGGAAACACCATATATTTT
CAWSVDSGNTIYF
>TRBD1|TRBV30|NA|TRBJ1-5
TGTGCCTGGAGTTCGGGACAGGGGAGGTGGCAGCCCCAGCATTTT
CAWSSGQGRWQPQHF
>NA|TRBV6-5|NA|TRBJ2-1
TGTGCCAGCAGTTACATGCATGAGCAGTTCTTC
CASSYMHEQFF
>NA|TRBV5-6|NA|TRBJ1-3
TGTGCCAGCAGCTTGGTAGAGGGTCGATCTGGAAACACCATATATTTT
CASSLVEGRSGNTIYF
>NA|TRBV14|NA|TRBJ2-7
TGTGCCAGCAGCCTAATGGCGGGGCCCCTAGGGGAGCAGTACTTC
CASSLMAGPLGEQYF